The 10 T cell receptor beta chains presented below share a single source sample, sequenced in a study of cytomegalovirus exposure and HLA in healthy donors. Vbeta (60) and Jbeta (13) primers were used in the PCR. Clones were sequenced by immunoSEQ multiplex PCR, and TCRdb holds only the in-frame ones, with some missing. This table holds about 67,000 clones, approximately 67% found once. The sample was PBMCs. These receptors were collected from a woman in her twenties or thirties in good health and CMV-seronegative.

This chain joins TRBV4-2 and TRBJ2-5; weak D call: TRBD2 (5 bases). Germline values: CDR1 LGHNA, CDR2 YNFKEQ. The CDR3 runs to 14 residues. V was cut by 4 bases and J by 5 bases, with 14 bases left in between. The CDR3: CASSPGRGGETQYF. Written as DNA, the CDR3 is TGTGCCAGCAGCCCCGGACGAGGAGGTGAGACCCAGTACTTC.

The CDR3 is CARTTGVAEAFF. The CDR3 DNA reads as TGTGCCAGAACGACAGGGGTCGCTGAAGCTTTCTTT. The J gene is TRBJ1-1, the V gene TRBV2; 8 nucleotides match TRBD1. Germline trimming cut 9 bases from V and 6 bases from J; bases unmatched to any gene: 6. Germline values: CDR1 SNHLY, CDR2 FYNNEI. CDR3 length: 12 residues.

Only a few counts were recorded for this clone. V and J are TRBV9 and TRBJ1-3; no firm D call. Per germline, CDR1 SGDLS and CDR2 YYNGEE. V lost 4 bases and J 0 bases, leaving 5 bases between the germline ends. There are 13 residues in the CDR3. Here the CDR3 DNA reads TGTGCCAGCAGCCGGAGCTCTGGAAACACCATATATTTT. This gives the protein CASSRSSGNTIYF. The full variable domain, with the rest looked up from reference TRBV9 and TRBJ1-3, is DSGVTQTPKHLITATGQRVTLRCSPRSGDLSVYWYQQSLDQGLQFLIQYYNGEERAKGNILERFSAQQFPDLHSELNLSSLELGDSALYFCASSRSSGNTIYFGEGSWLTVV.

This chain joins TRBV19 and TRBJ2-2; 7 nucleotides match TRBD2. The germline CDR1 and CDR2 sequences are LNHDA and SQIVND (reference sequence). This CDR3 is 14 amino acids long. J was trimmed by 5 bases and V by 7 bases; bases with no gene match: 7. CDR3 sequence reads: CASNAQGGTGELFF. The CDR3 DNA follows: TGTGCCAGTAATGCTCAGGGAGGGACCGGGGAGCTGTTTTTT.

The chain recombines TRBV7-3 with TRBJ1-1, with D hard to call. Trimming removed 3 bases from V and 2 bases from J, with 4 bases in between. CDR1 and CDR2 from the germline V gene are SGHTA and FQGTGA. CDR3 length: 12 amino acids. In DNA form, the CDR3 reads TGTGCCAGCAGCTTTCTCAACACTGAAGCTTTCTTT. Translating it yields CASSFLNTEAFF.

The rearrangement joins TRBV14 to TRBJ2-7; possibly TRBD1 for D (7 bases). Trimming took off 4 bases at V and 4 bases at J, with 14 bases between the two ends. From germline, CDR1 is SGHDN and CDR2 FVKESK. There are 14 residues in the CDR3. CDR3 in DNA: TGTGCCAGCAGCCCCCGGACAGGAGGGTACGAGCAGTACTTC. This gives the protein CASSPRTGGYEQYF.

About this clone: Other DNA sequences in this sample translate to the same CDR3. The chain has TRBV11-3 and TRBJ2-7, with 7 nucleotides matching TRBD1. The V segment lost 5 bases and the J segment 3 bases; nucleotides outside the gene matches: 1. Germline values: CDR1 SGHNT, CDR2 YENEEA. CDR3 size: 12 residues. CDR3 amino acids: CASSPGGYEQYF. CDR3 bases: TGTGCCAGCAGCCCAGGGGGCTACGAGCAGTACTTC.

This clone was counted a few times. The rearrangement uses TRBV10-3 and TRBJ1-4; no clear D gene. V lost 8 bases and J lost 5, with 12 bases in between. The CDR3 spans 13 residues. Germline assignment: CDR1 ENHRY and CDR2 SYGVKD. As DNA, the CDR3 is TGTGCCATCGGTTCGGAGCCAAATGAAAAACTGTTTTTT. It translates to CAIGSEPNEKLFF.

The CDR3 spells CASSLATSWYQETQYF. The CDR3 coding sequence is TGTGCCAGCAGTTTGGCGACTAGTTGGTACCAAGAGACCCAGTACTTC. The chain carries TRBV28 and TRBJ2-5; tentative D call: TRBD2 (6 bases). The CDR3 covers 16 residues. The V end was cut by 3 bases, the J end by 0 bases, with 14 bases between. Germline V lookup: CDR1 MDHEN, CDR2 SYDVKM.

The sample holds a few counts of this clone. The V call is TRBV4-1, the J call TRBJ1-3, with D maybe TRBD1 (5 bases). The CDR3 is made up of 14 amino acids. The germline V gene has CDR1 MGHRA and CDR2 YSYEKL. V dropped 6 bases and J dropped 2 bases, with 11 bases sitting between them. The CDR3 is CASRGGNAGNTIYF. CDR3 bases: TGCGCCAGCAGGGGGGGGAACGCTGGAAACACCATATATTTT.